Each of the 13 T cell receptor beta chains below was sequenced from the same sample in a study of shared clonotypes between healthy human individuals. Data came from immunoSEQ multiplex PCR; TCRdb stores just in-frame clones and leaves some out. The table records about 95,000 clones, about two thirds of them present only once. The source material was memory CD8+ T cells sorted from blood. Subset described: CD45RO+ cells pooled with CCR7-negative TemRA cells. The receptor source for this set is a man younger than 45 in good health.

This sequence joins TRBV5-4 and TRBJ2-3; D may match TRBD1 or TRBD2 (6 bases each). With 3 bases removed from V and 0 bases from J, the gap between germline ends came to 14 bases. Germline loops: CDR1 SGHNT, CDR2 YYREEE (reference sequence). The CDR3 contains 16 residues. CDR3 region: CASSWGDKHSTDTQYF. CDR3 sequence (DNA): TGTGCCAGCAGCTGGGGGGACAAACATAGCACAGATACGCAGTATTTT.

The chain combines TRBV7-9 with TRBJ2-3; D gene ambiguous. Between the trimmed V and J ends, which lost 4 bases and 0 bases, there was a span of 20 bases. The CDR3 contains 18 residues. CDR1 is SEHNR, CDR2 FQNEAQ, per germline (reference sequence). For the CDR3, the DNA is TGTGCCAGCAGCTCATTACTCAAGGACGGTTCTAGCACAGATACGCAGTATTTT. Translated, it gives CASSSLLKDGSSTDTQYF. Full variable domain (outside the CDR3, taken from reference TRBV7-9 and TRBJ2-3): DTGVSQNPRHKITKRGQNVTFRCDPISEHNRLYWYRQTLGQGPEFLTYFQNEAQLEKSRLLSDRFSAERPKGSFSTLEIQRTEQGDSAMYLCASSSLLKDGSSTDTQYFGPGTRLTVL.

V is TRBV14 and J is TRBJ2-7; D is undetermined. CDR3 size: 14 residues. The V and J ends lost 1 base and 3 bases respectively, with 10 bases between them. Germline V gene data show CDR1 as SGHDN and CDR2 as FVKESK. The CDR3 sequence: CASSQGLEIYEQYF. The CDR3 region has the DNA TGTGCCAGCAGCCAAGGGCTAGAAATCTACGAGCAGTACTTC. Using reference TRBV14 and TRBJ2-7 for the parts outside the CDR3, the full variable domain is EAGVTQFPSHSVIEKGQTVTLRCDPISGHDNLYWYRRVMGKEIKFLLHFVKESKQDESGMPNNRFLAERTGGTYSTLKVQPAELEDSGVYFCASSQGLEIYEQYFGPGTRLTVT.

This clone has a handful of counts. The CDR3 DNA reads TGCGCCAGCAGCCAAGATGCGTTTTCTGGGGCCAACGTCCTGACTTTC. This codes for CASSQDAFSGANVLTF. The V and J genes are TRBV4-1 and TRBJ2-6; no definite D call. V was shortened by 0 bases and J by 1 base, with 7 bases between the two germline ends. The CDR3 totals 16 residues. CDR1 and CDR2 from the germline V gene are MGHRA and YSYEKL.

By sample fraction, this clone is medium-sized. This rearrangement joins TRBV6-1 to TRBJ2-7, with a weak D call TRBD1 (5 bases). This CDR3 comprises 15 residues. V was cut by 1 base and J by 0 bases, with 10 bases left in between. Germline loops: CDR1 MNHNS, CDR2 SASEGT. The CDR3 spells CASSEVWQGSYEQYF. CDR3 nucleotide sequence: TGTGCCAGCAGTGAAGTCTGGCAGGGCTCCTACGAGCAGTACTTC.

This clone was counted between two and nine times. The chain's CDR3 is CASSSSSGGLYGYTF. In DNA form, the CDR3 reads TGCGCCAGCAGCTCGAGTTCGGGAGGCCTCTATGGCTACACCTTC. V gene TRBV4-3 combines with J gene TRBJ1-2; no firm D call. Between the trimmed V and J ends, which lost 5 bases and 4 bases, there was a span of 17 bases. Germline V gene sequence: CDR1 LGHNA, CDR2 YSLEER. This CDR3 is built from 15 residues.

V usage is TRBV7-8 and J usage is TRBJ2-1; D is ambiguous. The CDR3 is 13 amino acids. V was trimmed by 2 bases and J by 10 bases, leaving 12 bases between them. Germline V CDR1 and CDR2: SGHVS, FQNEAQ. CDR3 region: CASSLLSMGEQFF. The CDR3, as DNA: TGTGCCAGCAGCTTATTGTCGATGGGGGAGCAGTTCTTC.

The chain is built from TRBV9 and TRBJ2-2, with D possibly being TRBD1 (5 bases). Per germline, CDR1 SGDLS and CDR2 YYNGEE. The length of the CDR3 is 14 residues. V was pared by 0 bases and J by 3 bases, with 6 bases between. The CDR3 coding sequence is TGTGCCAGCAGCGTAGAAGGGGACACCGGGGAGCTGTTTTTT. Translating it yields CASSVEGDTGELFF.

This sequence joins TRBV28 and TRBJ1-2; D is possibly TRBD1 (5 bases). CDR1 is MDHEN, CDR2 SYDVKM, per germline. Trimming took off 7 bases at V and 6 bases at J, with 21 bases between the two ends. The CDR3 spans 15 residues. CDR3 region: CASTTVWTVGDGYTF. The CDR3 DNA sequence: TGTGCCAGCACCACCGTTTGGACGGTAGGGGATGGCTACACCTTC.

The V gene is TRBV6-5, the J gene TRBJ2-4; TRBD1 might be the D (7 bases). This CDR3 is 16 amino acids long. Per germline, CDR1 MNHEY and CDR2 SVGAGI. Trimming removed 4 bases at V and 1 base at J, with 14 bases between. CDR3 loop: CASSFRQGGAKNIQYF. Written as DNA, the CDR3 is TGTGCCAGCAGTTTCAGACAGGGAGGCGCCAAAAACATTCAGTACTTC.

The chain couples TRBV11-2 to TRBJ2-7; D is undetermined. CDR1 and CDR2 from the germline V gene are SGHAT and FQNNGV. This CDR3 is 13 amino acids long. The germline V and J ends were trimmed by 5 bases and 5 bases, with 13 bases remaining between them. In nucleotides, the CDR3 is TGTGCCAGCAGCCCCTCGGGCGCAGACGAGCAGTACTTC. Amino acid sequence: CASSPSGADEQYF.

The chain joins TRBV6-1 to TRBJ2-3; TRBD1 is a possible D gene (5 bases). This CDR3 is built from 15 residues. With 2 bases removed from V and 5 bases from J, the gap between germline ends came to 14 bases. Germline V gene data show CDR1 as MNHNS and CDR2 as SASEGT. CDR3 in DNA: TGTGCCAGCAGTGAACTCAGCAGGGCCCAAGATACGCAGTATTTT. Amino acid sequence: CASSELSRAQDTQYF.

This clone was seen at least ten times. Distinct nucleotide sequences in the sample also encode this CDR3. V usage is TRBV5-6 and J usage is TRBJ2-2; D gene unclear. CDR1 and CDR2 (germline): SGHDT, YYEEEE. V was trimmed by 0 bases and J by 5 bases, leaving 14 bases between them. This CDR3 contains 16 residues. This CDR3 is CASSLAARISTGELFF. DNA for the CDR3: TGTGCCAGCAGCTTGGCCGCTCGGATTTCGACCGGGGAGCTGTTTTTT.